This TCR beta chain comes out of a study of T cells in Graves' hyperthyroidism and ophthalmopathy (dated by TCRdb to the late 2010s). General notes on the study: Peripheral blood was sampled at the time of initial diagnosis, prior to any treatment. The approximately 100 discovery patients were divided at random into training and test sets in a 7:3 ratio. To identify TCR V-J signatures that set the groups apart, the researchers used a discovery cohort of approximately 98 patients, made up of 43 with Graves' ophthalmopathy and 57 with stable Graves' hyperthyroidism. The paper describes TCR Vbeta CDR3 sequencing of about 140 peripheral blood samples, made up of 43 ophthalmopathy patients, 70 to 75 hyperthyroidism patients and roughly 17 progressor patients. Following sampling, methimazole starting at 30 mg daily was given to hyperthyroidism patients, and high-dose intravenous methylprednisolone was given to ophthalmopathy patients. Prospective prediction of ophthalmopathy was tested in an independent validation cohort consisting of 18 to 20 hyperthyroidism patients and approximately 16 patients who later progressed to ophthalmopathy. The study also compared thyroid tissue and blood T-cell repertoires from 5 to 7 Graves' hyperthyroidism patients.

A patient counted as having stable Graves' hyperthyroidism if no progression to ophthalmopathy occurred over 18 months of follow-up. Hyperthyroidism patients were newly diagnosed, with disease duration under 2 months, and aged 18 to 65 years. Any patient with an uncontrolled infection, another autoimmune disease, pregnancy or lactation was excluded. Diagnoses were based on clinical symptoms, serum thyroxine and TRAb, thyroid ultrasound and orbital computed tomography. Ficoll-Paque density gradient centrifugation was used to isolate PBMCs from about 10 ml of fresh peripheral blood. Total RNA was extracted using Trizol reagent, and RNA quality was assessed on an Agilent 2100 Bioanalyzer. This clonotype was recorded at least ten times. Its target antigen remains unknown. The record has no base qualities; no much larger clone is one base away. TCR beta CDR3 regions were amplified from RNA transcripts. The TCR CDR3 was subjected to a first round of RT-PCR using the HTBI primer set and the Qiagen OneStep RT-PCR kit. The libraries were constructed in a second round of multiplex PCR and then size-selected and purified. Paired-end sequencing of the libraries was performed with 100 bp reads on an Illumina HiSeq2000. The paper's data handling went like this. SOAPnuke was used to process the raw data, removing reads that contained adapters or uncalled bases, had a mean Phred below 15, or lacked an exact match to the constant primer or identifier. High-quality paired reads were merged with COPE v1.2.5, and unique nucleotide sequences were defined as clonotypes. Clonotypes were aligned to IMGT TRBV, TRBD and TRBJ reference segments using MiTCR v1.1. The analysis was restricted to V-J combinations with a frequency above 0.0001, which together covered 99% to 99.2% of the repertoires. The TCS score was defined as F50 (clonal expansion) divided by E x V (chaos), with BLOSUM62-based TCRdist calculated between CDR3 peptides within each V-J. Welch's t-statistics and random forest reduced roughly 530 V-J features to under 15, which were used in a naive Bayes classifier (R e1071). TCRdb took the public reads, trimmed them with fastp at Q25, ran MiXCR for clone calling and kept in-frame beta chains. Duplicate CDR3 protein sequences are folded into a single record with the most common DNA and genes. TCRdb assigned the V and J calls; the authors' analysis was not used. For this sample the table gives about 210,000 distinct CDR3 sequences, of which roughly 15% were detected only once. Clones ranked in the top ten supply 50% of the sample.

V was cut back by 0 bases and J by 6 bases, leaving a gap of 11 bases between them. Its CDR3 holds 14 amino acids, cysteine through phenylalanine. The CDR3 DNA has 42 bases and is translated from base 1. Overall study results and their limits: A model built on a 13 V-J signature distinguished ophthalmopathy from stable hyperthyroidism, reaching 87.88% sensitivity and under 84% specificity in cross-validation and 80%/75% in testing. Most expanded thyroid clonotypes (frequency above 0.001) were also detected in blood, suggesting blood repertoires may reflect thyroid immune responses. In validation, the model predicted progression to ophthalmopathy a median of roughly six months before onset, with over 60% sensitivity and about 72% specificity. No statistical method was used to set the sample size in advance, and investigators knew the group allocation.

This TCR was recovered from a man in his fifties or sixties with Graves' hyperthyroidism. Sequenced sample: blood. The chain couples TRBV12-3 or TRBV12-4 to TRBJ1-1; TRBD1 is a weak D gene call, 6 bases matching. The encoded CDR3 is CASSLALEGAEAFF. The bases are TGTGCCAGCAGTTTAGCGCTGGAGGGGGCTGAAGCTTTCTTT.